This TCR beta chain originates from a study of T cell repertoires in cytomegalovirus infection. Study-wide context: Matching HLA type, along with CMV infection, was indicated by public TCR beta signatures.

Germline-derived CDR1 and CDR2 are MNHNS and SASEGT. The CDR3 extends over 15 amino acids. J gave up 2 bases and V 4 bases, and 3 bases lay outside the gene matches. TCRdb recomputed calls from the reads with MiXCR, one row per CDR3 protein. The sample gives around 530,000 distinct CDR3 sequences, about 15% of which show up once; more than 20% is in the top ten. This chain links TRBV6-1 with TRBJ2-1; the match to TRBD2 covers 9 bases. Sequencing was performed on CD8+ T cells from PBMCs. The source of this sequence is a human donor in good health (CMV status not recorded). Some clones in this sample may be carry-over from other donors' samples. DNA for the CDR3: TGTGCCAGCAGTGTAGCGGGGGCCCCCTACAATGAGCAGTTCTTC. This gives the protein CASSVAGAPYNEQFF.